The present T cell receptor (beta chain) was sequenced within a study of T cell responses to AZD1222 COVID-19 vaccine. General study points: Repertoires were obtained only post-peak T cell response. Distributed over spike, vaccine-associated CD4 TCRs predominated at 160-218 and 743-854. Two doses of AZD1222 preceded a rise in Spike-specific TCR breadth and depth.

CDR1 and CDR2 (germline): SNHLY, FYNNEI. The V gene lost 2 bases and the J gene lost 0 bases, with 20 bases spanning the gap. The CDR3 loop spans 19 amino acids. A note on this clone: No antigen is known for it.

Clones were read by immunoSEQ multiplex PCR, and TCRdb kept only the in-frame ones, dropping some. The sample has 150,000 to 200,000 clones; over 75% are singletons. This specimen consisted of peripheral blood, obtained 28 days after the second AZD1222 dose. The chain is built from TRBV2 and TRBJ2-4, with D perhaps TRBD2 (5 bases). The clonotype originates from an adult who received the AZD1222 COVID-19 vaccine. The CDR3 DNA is TGTGCCAGCAGTGAAACCGGTCGACCGGACTCAATAGCCAAAAACATTCAGTACTTC. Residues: CASSETGRPDSIAKNIQYF.